This section outlines one T cell receptor beta chain sequence together with its context. Its antigen remains unidentified. No much larger clone is present one base from it, and per-base qualities are unavailable. TCRbeta CDR3 regions were amplified from genomic DNA by means of the immunoSEQ Assay, a bias-controlled multiplex PCR. In the authors' own workflow: Within the assay, amplification of reference gene primers was used to estimate how many nucleated cells each sample contained. To quantify the absolute abundance of each unique TCRbeta CDR3 rearrangement, sequence reads were collapsed and filtered. For each sample, productive Simpson clonality was calculated by taking the square root of Simpson's diversity index across productive rearrangements. TCRdb provides this immuneACCESS table in a form limited to in-frame rearrangements. Some clones are lacking; in checked studies, under half of them reflect an unresolved V gene, and why the rest are absent is not known. V, J and clone size derive from that table, while D and trimming were established from the DNA sequence. A total of 70,000 to 95,000 clones appear in this sample, 75% to 90% of them only once. The top ten hold about 1.6% of the sample.

Based on the germline V gene, the CDR1 and CDR2 sequences are KGHSH and LQKENI. CDR3 length: 16 amino acids, cysteine to phenylalanine. This entry keeps only the CDR3 DNA: 48 bases, framed from base 1. V has 3 bases trimmed and J has 6 bases trimmed; junction bases matching no gene number 10. The sample comes from a study of blood T cell repertoires in COVID-19 (dated by TCRdb to 2018 to 2021). Background for the entire study: Samples covering the acute and convalescent phases of COVID-19 were provided by collaborators in the United States, Italy and Spain. The material from the prospective study consisted of cDNA or gDNA derived from T cells, B-cell-depleted T cells, or PBMCs. Subjects who had been exposed to COVID-19, were actively infected with it, or had recovered from it provided the deeply sampled blood TCRbeta repertoires that made up the dataset. The repertoires were released in a freely available public database intended as a resource for research on the immune response to SARS-CoV-2. Samples came from the ongoing ImmuneRACE study (first 160 participants) plus 1,254 subjects from 6 global collaborators. Sample metadata almost always included a de-identified subject ID, COVID-19 status, age in years and sex. Where available, HLA class I and class II types were taken from metadata supplied by the sample provider and were not determined by assay-based typing. Beyond this particular receptor, the publication reports: How much clinical and demographic metadata was included differed by source and by participant, and the metadata was provided uncurated.

Whole blood was collected in K2EDTA tubes by collaborating institutions according to the institutions' own protocols. For TCRbeta analysis, collaborators shipped samples as frozen whole blood, isolated PBMCs, or DNA extracted from either of those sample types. This receptor was taken from a human donor with active COVID-19. The donor label of this sample is uncertain. Sequencing was carried out using peripheral blood. The V and J segments used are TRBV18 and TRBJ2-2, with 7 bases aligning to TRBD1. CDR3 region: CASSPWTGRVAGELFF. The sequenced DNA: TGTGCCAGCTCACCCTGGACAGGCCGGGTTGCCGGGGAGCTGTTTTTT.